Listed here is a single TCR beta chain. CDR3 length: 15 amino acids. Germline V lookup: CDR1 KGHDR, CDR2 SFDVKD. V lost 6 bases to trimming and J lost 6 bases, with 17 bases between them. Noted treatment: over 15 received Ad26.COV2.S at low or high dose, single or two shots; several received placebo; per-sample allocation not given. Sampling took place 63 days after the first vaccine or placebo injection. This specimen comes from a study of Ad26.COV2.S vaccination and SARS-CoV-2 variants. Data came from immunoSEQ multiplex PCR; TCRdb stores just in-frame clones and leaves some out. The profile shows about 390,000 clones, roughly 90% of them singletons.

This chain joins TRBV24-1 and TRBJ2-1; D is perhaps TRBD1 (6 bases). The source material was peripheral blood, sampled in a trial of Ad26.COV2.S vaccine versus placebo. The clonotype was recovered from a person between 18 and 59 years old who received the Ad26.COV2.S COVID-19 vaccine or a placebo. The CDR3 reads CATSKNQGIGNEQFF. CDR3 sequence (DNA): TGTGCCACCAGTAAGAATCAGGGGATCGGCAATGAGCAGTTCTTC.